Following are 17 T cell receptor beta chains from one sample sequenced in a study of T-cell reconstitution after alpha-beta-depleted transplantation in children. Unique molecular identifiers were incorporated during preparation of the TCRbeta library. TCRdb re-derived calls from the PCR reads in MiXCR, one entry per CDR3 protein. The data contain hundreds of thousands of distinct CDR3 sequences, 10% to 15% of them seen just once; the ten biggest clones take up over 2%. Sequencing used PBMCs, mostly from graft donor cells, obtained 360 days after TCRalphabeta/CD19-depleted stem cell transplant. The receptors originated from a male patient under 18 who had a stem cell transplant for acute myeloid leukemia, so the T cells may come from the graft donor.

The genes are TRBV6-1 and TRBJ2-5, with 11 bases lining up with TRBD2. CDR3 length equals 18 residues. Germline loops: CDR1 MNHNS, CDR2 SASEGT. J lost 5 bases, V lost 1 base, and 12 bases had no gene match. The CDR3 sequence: CASSEGLAGILEWETQYF. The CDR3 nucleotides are TGTGCCAGCAGTGAAGGACTAGCGGGAATCCTCGAATGGGAGACCCAGTACTTC.

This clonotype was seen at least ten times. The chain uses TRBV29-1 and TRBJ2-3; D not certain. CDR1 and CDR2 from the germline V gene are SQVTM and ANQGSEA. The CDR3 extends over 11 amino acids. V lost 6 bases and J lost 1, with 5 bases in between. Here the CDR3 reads CSVFGTDTQYF. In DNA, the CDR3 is TGCAGCGTGTTTGGCACAGATACGCAGTATTTT.

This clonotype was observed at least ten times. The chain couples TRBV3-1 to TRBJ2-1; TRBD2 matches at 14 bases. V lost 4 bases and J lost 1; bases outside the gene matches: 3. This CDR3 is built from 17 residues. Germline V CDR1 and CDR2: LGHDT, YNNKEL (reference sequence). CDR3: CASSRWTSGGSYNEQFF. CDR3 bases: TGTGCCAGCAGCCGATGGACTAGCGGGGGGTCCTACAATGAGCAGTTCTTC.

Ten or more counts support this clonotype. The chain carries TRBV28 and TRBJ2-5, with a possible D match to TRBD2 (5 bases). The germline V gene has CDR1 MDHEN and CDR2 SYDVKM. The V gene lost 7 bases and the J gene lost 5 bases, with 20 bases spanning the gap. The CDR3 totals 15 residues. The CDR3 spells CASTSRAWGRETQYF. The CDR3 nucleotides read TGTGCCAGCACCTCGCGGGCCTGGGGTCGGGAGACCCAGTACTTC. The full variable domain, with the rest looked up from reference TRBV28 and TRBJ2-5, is DVKVTQSSRYLVKRTGEKVFLECVQDMDHENMFWYRQDPGLGLRLIYFSYDVKMKEKGDIPEGYSVSREKKERFSLILESASTNQTSMYLCASTSRAWGRETQYFGPGTRLLVL.

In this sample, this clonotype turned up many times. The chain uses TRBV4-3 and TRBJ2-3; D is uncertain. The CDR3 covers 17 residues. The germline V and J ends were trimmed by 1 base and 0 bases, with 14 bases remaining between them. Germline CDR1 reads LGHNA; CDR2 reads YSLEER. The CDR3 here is CASSQASSTFSTDTQYF. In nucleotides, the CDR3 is TGCGCCAGCAGCCAAGCCTCCTCTACCTTTAGCACAGATACGCAGTATTTT.

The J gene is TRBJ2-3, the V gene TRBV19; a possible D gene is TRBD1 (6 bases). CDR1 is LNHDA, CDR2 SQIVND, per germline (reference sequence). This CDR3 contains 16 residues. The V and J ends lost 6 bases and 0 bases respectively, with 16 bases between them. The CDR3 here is CASSRQVLSSTDTQYF. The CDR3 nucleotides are TGTGCCAGTAGCAGACAGGTCCTATCTAGCACAGATACGCAGTATTTT. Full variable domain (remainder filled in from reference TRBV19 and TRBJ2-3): DGGITQSPKYLFRKEGQNVTLSCEQNLNHDAMYWYRQDPGQGLRLIYYSQIVNDFQKGDIAEGYSVSREKKESFPLTVTSAQKNPTAFYLCASSRQVLSSTDTQYFGPGTRLTVL.

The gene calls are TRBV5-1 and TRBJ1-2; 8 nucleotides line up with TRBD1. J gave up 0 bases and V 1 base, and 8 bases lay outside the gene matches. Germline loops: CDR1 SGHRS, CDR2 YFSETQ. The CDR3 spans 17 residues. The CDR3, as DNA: TGCGCCAGCAGCTTGTGGACAGGGAGATTAGCTAACTATGGCTACACCTTC. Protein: CASSLWTGRLANYGYTF.

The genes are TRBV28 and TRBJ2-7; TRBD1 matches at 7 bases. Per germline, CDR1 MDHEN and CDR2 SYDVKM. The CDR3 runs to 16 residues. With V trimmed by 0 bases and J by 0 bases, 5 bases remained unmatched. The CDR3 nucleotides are TGTGCCAGCAGTTTATGGTCGGGACAGCACTCCTACGAGCAGTACTTC. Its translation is CASSLWSGQHSYEQYF. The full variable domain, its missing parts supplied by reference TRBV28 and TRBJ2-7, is DVKVTQSSRYLVKRTGEKVFLECVQDMDHENMFWYRQDPGLGLRLIYFSYDVKMKEKGDIPEGYSVSREKKERFSLILESASTNQTSMYLCASSLWSGQHSYEQYFGPGTRLTVT.

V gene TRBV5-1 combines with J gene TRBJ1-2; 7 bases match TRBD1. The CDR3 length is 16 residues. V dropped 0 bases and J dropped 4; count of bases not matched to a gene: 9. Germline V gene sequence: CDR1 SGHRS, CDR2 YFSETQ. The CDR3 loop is CASSLGRTGGLYGYTF. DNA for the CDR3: TGCGCCAGCAGCTTGGGCCGGACAGGAGGACTCTATGGCTACACCTTC.

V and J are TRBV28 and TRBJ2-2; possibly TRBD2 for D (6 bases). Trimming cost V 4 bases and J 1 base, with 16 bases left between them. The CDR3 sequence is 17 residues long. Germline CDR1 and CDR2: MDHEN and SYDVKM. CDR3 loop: CASSSLFRRENTGELFF. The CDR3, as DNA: TGTGCCAGCAGTTCTCTTTTTCGGCGGGAGAACACCGGGGAGCTGTTTTTT.

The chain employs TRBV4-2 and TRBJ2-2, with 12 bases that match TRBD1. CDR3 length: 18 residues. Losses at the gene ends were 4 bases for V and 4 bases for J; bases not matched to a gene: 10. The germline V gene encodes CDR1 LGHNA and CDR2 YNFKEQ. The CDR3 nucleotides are TGTGCCAGCAGCCCCGGAGGGGACAGGGGGCCGGGCACCGGGGAGCTGTTTTTT. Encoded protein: CASSPGGDRGPGTGELFF.

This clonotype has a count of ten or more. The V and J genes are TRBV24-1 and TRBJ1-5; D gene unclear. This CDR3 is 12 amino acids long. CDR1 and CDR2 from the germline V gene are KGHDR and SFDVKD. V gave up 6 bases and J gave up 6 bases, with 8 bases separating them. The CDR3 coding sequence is TGTGCCACCAGTTGGGATGGTCAGCCCCAGCATTTT. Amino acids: CATSWDGQPQHF.

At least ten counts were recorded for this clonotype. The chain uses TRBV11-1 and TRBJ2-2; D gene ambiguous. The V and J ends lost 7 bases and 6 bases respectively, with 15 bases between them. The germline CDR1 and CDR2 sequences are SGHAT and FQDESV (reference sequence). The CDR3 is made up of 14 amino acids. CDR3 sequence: CASTPHRTAGELFF. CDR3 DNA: TGTGCCAGCACCCCCCACCGTACCGCCGGGGAGCTGTTTTTT.

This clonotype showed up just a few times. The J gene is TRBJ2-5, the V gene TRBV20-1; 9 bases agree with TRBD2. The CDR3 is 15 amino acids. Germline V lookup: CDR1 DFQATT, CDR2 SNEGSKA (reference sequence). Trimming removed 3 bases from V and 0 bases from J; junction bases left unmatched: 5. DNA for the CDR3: TGCAGTGCTAGTCCGGGACTAGCCCACCAAGAGACCCAGTACTTC. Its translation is CSASPGLAHQETQYF.

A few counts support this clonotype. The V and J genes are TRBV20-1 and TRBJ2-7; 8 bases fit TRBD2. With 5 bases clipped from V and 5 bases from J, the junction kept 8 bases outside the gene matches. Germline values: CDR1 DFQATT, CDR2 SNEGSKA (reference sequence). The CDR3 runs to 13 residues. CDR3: CSADGWTSHEQYF. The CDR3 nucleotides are TGCAGTGCTGACGGATGGACTAGCCACGAGCAGTACTTC.

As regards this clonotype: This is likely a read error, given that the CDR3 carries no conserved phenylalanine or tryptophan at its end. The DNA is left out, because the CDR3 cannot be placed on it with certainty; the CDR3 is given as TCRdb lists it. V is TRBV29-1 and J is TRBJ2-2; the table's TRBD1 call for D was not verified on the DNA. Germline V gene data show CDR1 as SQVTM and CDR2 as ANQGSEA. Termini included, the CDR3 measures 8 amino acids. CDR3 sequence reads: CSVGGPAP.

CDR3 coding DNA: TGCGCCAGCAGACTCCGGACTAGCGGGAGCACAGATACGCAGTATTTT. Its translation: CASRLRTSGSTDTQYF. The chain couples TRBV10-2 to TRBJ2-3, with 11 bases that match TRBD2. Germline CDR1 reads WSHSY; CDR2 reads SAAADI. There are 16 residues in the CDR3. The junction had 5 bases not matched to a gene; V was cut back by 6 bases and J by 0 bases.